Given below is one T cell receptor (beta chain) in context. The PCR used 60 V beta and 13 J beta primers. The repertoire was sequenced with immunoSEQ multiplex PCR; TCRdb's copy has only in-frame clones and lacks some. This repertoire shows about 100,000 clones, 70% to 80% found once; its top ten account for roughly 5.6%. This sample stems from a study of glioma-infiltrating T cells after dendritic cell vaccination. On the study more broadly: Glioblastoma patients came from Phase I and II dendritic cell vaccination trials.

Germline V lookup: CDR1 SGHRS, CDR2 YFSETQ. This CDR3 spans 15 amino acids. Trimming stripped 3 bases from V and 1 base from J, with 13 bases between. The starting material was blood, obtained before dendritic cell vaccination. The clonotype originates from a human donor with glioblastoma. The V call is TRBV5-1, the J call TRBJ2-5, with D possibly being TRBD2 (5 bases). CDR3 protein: CASSSSGIRQETQYF. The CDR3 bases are TGCGCCAGCAGCTCGTCGGGGATACGCCAAGAGACCCAGTACTTC.